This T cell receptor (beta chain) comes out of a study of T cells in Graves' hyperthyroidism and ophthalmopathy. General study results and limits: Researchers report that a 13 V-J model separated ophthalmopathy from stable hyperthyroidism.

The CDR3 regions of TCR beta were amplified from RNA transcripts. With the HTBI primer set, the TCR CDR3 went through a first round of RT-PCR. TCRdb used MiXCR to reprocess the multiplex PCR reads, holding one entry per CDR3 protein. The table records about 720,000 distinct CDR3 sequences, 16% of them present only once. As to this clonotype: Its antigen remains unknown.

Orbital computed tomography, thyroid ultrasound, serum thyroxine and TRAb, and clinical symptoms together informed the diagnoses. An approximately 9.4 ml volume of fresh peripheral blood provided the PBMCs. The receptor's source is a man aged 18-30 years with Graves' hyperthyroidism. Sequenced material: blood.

The CDR3 is CASRSFTSGEQFF. The CDR3 DNA is TGTGCCAGCAGATCCTTTACTAGTGGTGAGCAGTTCTTC. The rearrangement joins TRBV6-1 to TRBJ2-1; tentative D call: TRBD2 (5 bases). The germline V gene has CDR1 MNHNS and CDR2 SASEGT. V was cut by 6 bases and J by 9 bases, with 15 bases left in between. The CDR3 runs to 13 residues.